This T cell receptor beta chain was captured in a study of OX40 agonist ivuxolimab in advanced cancers. Study-level information: Cohort: approximately 83% men, mean age approximately 66, aged roughly 23 to 79.

The method was immunoSEQ multiplex PCR; TCRdb's version includes in-frame clones alone and lacks a portion of them. The sample shows 77,000 or so clones, about nine tenths of them seen only once. Germline CDR1 is SGHRS and CDR2 is YFSETQ. The CDR3 length is 15 residues. V lost 5 bases and J lost 7; bases outside the gene matches: 11. The chain has TRBV5-1 and TRBJ1-1; 10 positions agree with TRBD1. Sequences were derived from CD4+ or CD8+ T cells sorted from blood, sampled in a trial of the OX40 agonist ivuxolimab. This receptor was identified in an adult with an advanced solid tumor such as melanoma, head and neck, liver or kidney cancer. The CDR3 here is CASSIQGQGLDEAFF. The CDR3, as DNA: TGCGCCAGCAGTATCCAGGGACAGGGGCTTGATGAAGCTTTCTTT. Combining the CDR3 with reference TRBV5-1 and TRBJ1-1 gives the whole variable domain KAGVTQTPRYLIKTRGQQVTLSCSPISGHRSVSWYQQTPGQGLQFLFEYFSETQRNKGNFPGRFSGRQFSNSRSEMNVSTLELGDSALYLCASSIQGQGLDEAFFGQGTRLTVV.